This TCR beta chain was observed in a study of T cell clonotyping in hematopoietic cell transplantation (dated by TCRdb to the early 2020s). A note on the overall study: Recipient samples taken before transplant were obtained following cytoreduction. The study collected 130 or so blood samples from approximately 32 consecutive transplant recipients and their related donors. Patients were recruited between late 2015 and 2017 and followed until late 2020 or death. The full study reports these points: The sample size was limited and the cells went unsorted, which meant the CD4 and CD8 repertoire contributions could not be told apart. Broader posttransplant TCR repertoire diversity was predicted by donor and pretransplant recipient Inverse Simpson Index values. Recipient TCR diversity fell after transplant, with pathologically expanded clonotypes rising progressively from day 30 to day 180. Only a small fraction of recipient repertoires overlapped donor repertoires, with over 97% appearing de novo at the given depth.

Reading the label with the study, this specimen's time point is: recipient sample about 28 days before transplant, after cytoreduction. Blood from recipients was drawn about 28 days before transplant and again at days 30, 100 and 180 after transplant. Nuclei Lysis Solution was used to extract genomic DNA from fresh or cryopreserved unfractionated peripheral blood mononuclear cells. With the immunoSEQ assay, which is a bias-controlled multiplex PCR relying on V- and J-specific primers, TCR beta CDR3 regions were amplified from genomic DNA. A second PCR step added a proprietary barcode and Illumina adapter sequences to the CDR3 amplicons. CDR3 libraries were sequenced on an Illumina MiSeq instrument. On the study's bioinformatics: Export and quality control were done with immunoSEQ Analyzer 3.0, while downstream analyses used R Bioconductor and Immunarch. Only productive rearrangements in the normalized downsampled data set were used to calculate repertoire metrics. Clonotypes larger than 5 templates in the normalized cohort were defined as pathologically expanded. The Inverse Simpson Index was used to measure repertoire diversity. To capture all clonotypes, the CMV-specificity analyses were run on the non-normalized data set. Here the immuneACCESS table is served through TCRdb, limited to in-frame sequences with V and J called. Missing clones are a known gap in these copies; in checked studies unresolved V genes cover under half, and the rest lacks a known reason. That table gives V, J and clone size, and the DNA gave D and trimming. Recorded for this sample are 30,000 to 40,000 clones; 95% of them occurred a single time. The top ten constitute around 1.6% of the sample.

CDR1 SGDLS and CDR2 YYNGEE were looked up in the germline V gene. The CDR3 numbers 15 residues from cysteine through phenylalanine. The CDR3 DNA has 45 bases and is translated from base 1. V is pared back by 0 bases and J by 6 bases, with 12 bases lying between the germline termini. Details on this clone: The antigen it binds to is not known. No much larger clone exists at a distance of one base, and base qualities are not known.

Recombination linked TRBV9 to TRBJ2-2, with the D gene call left open. The input for sequencing was peripheral blood mononuclear cells, taken before stem cell transplant. This clonotype was obtained from a man aged 35-49 years with chronic myeloid leukemia. Some clones in this sample may be carry-over from other donors' samples. The DNA reads TGTGCCAGCAGCGTAGGGTACAGTGGCCCCGGGGAGCTGTTTTTT. It is translated as CASSVGYSGPGELFF.